Below, one T cell receptor (beta chain) is given with its context. These data originate in a study of T cells in tuberculosis. At the level of the study: CD1B tetramers identified T cells specific for mycobacterial lipid GMM. PBMC were archived before or within 7 days of starting treatment.

Only in-frame clones appear in the TCRdb table, and some are missing; sequencing was by immunoSEQ multiplex PCR. The sample has some 31,000 clones, approximately 90% seen once. Time point defined: new active TB diagnosis, blood taken before or within 7 days of starting treatment. Confirmation came from sputum smear and/or culture positivity for M. tuberculosis. CDR1 is SQVTM and CDR2 is ANQGSEA in the germline V gene. The CDR3 consists of 13 residues. V trimming: 6 bases; J trimming: 3 bases; junction bases outside the gene matches: 8. This sequence joins TRBV29-1 and TRBJ2-7; 7 bases agree with TRBD2. This clonotype originated in an adult with tuberculosis. The material sequenced was PBMCs, taken at tuberculosis diagnosis. CDR3 protein: CSVAWRENYEQYF. The CDR3 nucleotides read TGCAGCGTGGCCTGGCGGGAGAACTACGAGCAGTACTTC.